One and the same sample provided the 8 T cell receptor beta chains below, sequenced in a study of Ad26.COV2.S vaccination and SARS-CoV-2 variants (dated by TCRdb to the early 2020s). Interpreted using the paper, the treatment or condition label stands for: 15 to 20 received Ad26.COV2.S at low or high dose, single or two shots; 5 received placebo; per-sample allocation not given. For vaccine and placebo recipients, the sequenced repertoires came from samples collected on day 63 after the first injection. Libraries were prepared through the immunoSEQ multiplex PCR assay. TCRdb re-hosts the immuneACCESS table, in-frame sequences only. Its copies lack some clones; in the studies checked, an unresolved V gene accounts for under half of them, and the cause for the rest is not known. In this sample the table shows hundreds of thousands of clones, over 80% of which occur a single time. About 1.7% of the sample goes to the ten largest clones.

The sequencing used peripheral blood, collected in a trial of Ad26.COV2.S vaccine versus placebo. The receptors derive from a person between 18 and 60 years old who received the Ad26.COV2.S COVID-19 vaccine or a placebo.

The V call is TRBV27, the J call TRBJ1-5; D is possibly TRBD1 (5 bases). Trimming removed 2 bases from V and 9 bases from J, with 8 bases in between. The CDR3 spans 12 residues. Germline-derived CDR1 and CDR2 are MNHEY and SMNVEV (reference sequence). As DNA, the CDR3 is TGTGCCAGCAGTTTAGGGGGGGGGCCCCAGCATTTT. Amino acid sequence: CASSLGGGPQHF.

V and J are TRBV6-5 and TRBJ1-3, with D possibly TRBD1 on 6 matching bases. V was trimmed by 2 bases and J by 0 bases, leaving 11 bases between them. This CDR3 has 16 residues. CDR1 MNHEY and CDR2 SVGAGI come from the germline V gene. This chain's CDR3 is CASSYGEGDSGNTIYF. DNA of the CDR3: TGTGCCAGCAGTTACGGAGAGGGGGACTCTGGAAACACCATATATTTT.

The rearrangement uses TRBV28 and TRBJ1-1; 9 bases are a match to TRBD1. CDR1 and CDR2 from the germline V gene are MDHEN and SYDVKM. With 5 bases clipped from V and 6 bases from J, the junction kept 13 bases outside the gene matches. The CDR3 length is 16 residues. The CDR3 DNA follows: TGTGCCAGCAGTCCAACAGGGGGCGTTCTTTCTTCTGAAGCTTTCTTT. Translation gives CASSPTGGVLSSEAFF.

The chain joins TRBV4-3 to TRBJ1-1; possible D gene TRBD1, 6 bases. Trimming pared 2 bases from V and 8 bases from J, leaving 9 bases between. The CDR3 spans 12 residues. Looked up from germline, CDR1 is LGHNA and CDR2 is YSLEER. CDR3: CASSQNREEAFF. The CDR3 coding sequence is TGCGCCAGCAGCCAAAACAGGGAAGAAGCTTTCTTT.

The V gene is TRBV5-1, the J gene TRBJ1-3; perhaps TRBD1 as D (5 bases). CDR1 and CDR2 from the germline V gene are SGHRS and YFSETQ. This CDR3 spans 15 amino acids. Trimming took 1 base from V and 6 from J, leaving 14 bases between them. The CDR3 sequence: CASSLYRGSTNTIYF. CDR3 DNA: TGCGCCAGCAGCTTGTATCGGGGGAGTACAAACACCATATATTTT.

This clone was seen a single time. The junction departs from germline at one end; a sequencing error may be responsible. The rearrangement joins TRBV4-3 to TRBJ1-6, with no clear D. The germline V gene has CDR1 LGHNA and CDR2 YSLEER. The CDR3 is 17 residues long. CDR3 nucleotide sequence: TGCGCCAGCAGCCAAGTTCATTATAACTCCCATAATTCACCCCTCCACTTT. Translated: CASSQVHYNSHNSPLHF.

This chain uses TRBV19 with TRBJ2-5, with D unclear. The CDR3 length is 14 residues. V lost 5 bases to trimming and J lost 5 bases, with 15 bases between them. Germline lookup yields CDR1 LNHDA and CDR2 SQIVND (reference sequence). The CDR3 nucleotides read TGTGCCAGTAGTGTGGCAGGCTCGCTGGAGACCCAGTACTTC. It specifies CASSVAGSLETQYF.

The chain uses TRBV6-4 and TRBJ2-1; D may be TRBD2 (6 bases). The germline V gene has CDR1 MRHNA and CDR2 SNTAGT. There are 14 residues in the CDR3. Trimming took 2 bases from V and 6 from J, leaving 11 bases between them. The CDR3 region is CASSDGGVSNEQFF. The CDR3, as DNA: TGTGCCAGCAGTGACGGAGGGGTATCCAATGAGCAGTTCTTC.